The count of the clone carrying this T cell receptor (beta chain) is one. The CDR3 is 14 amino acids. The germline gives CDR1 SGHDT, CDR2 YYEEEE. V lost 4 bases to trimming and J lost 6 bases; unmatched junction nucleotides: 5. This record comes from a study of T cell repertoires in cytomegalovirus infection. TCRdb used MiXCR to reprocess the reads, holding one entry per CDR3 protein. The table lists just under 550,000 distinct CDR3 sequences, around 27% of them singletons. Input material: PBMCs. This sequence originates from a human donor in good health (CMV status not recorded). Some clones in this sample may be carry-over from other donors' samples. This chain uses TRBV5-6 with TRBJ2-1, with 9 bases fitting TRBD2. CDR3 in DNA: TGTGCCAGCAGCCAAGCGGGAGGAGGCAATGAGCAGTTCTTC. It codes for CASSQAGGGNEQFF.